This is a list of T cell receptor beta chains from one sample in a study of blood T cell repertoires in COVID-19. Sequencing was performed with immunoSEQ multiplex PCR; in TCRdb, only in-frame clones are kept and a portion is missing. There are about 160,000 clones in the sample; about 85% occur only once, and about 6.9% lies in the top ten. The sequencing sample was made of peripheral blood. The receptor source for this set is an older man with COVID-19, enrolled during active disease. The CDR3 runs from the conserved cysteine through the conserved F or W. The D gene is left open where the match is weak. Size tells how often a clone was seen (once, few, many) or the class of an expanded clone, and some rows leave it out.

clone_size j_call v_call d_call cdr3_aa cdr3_nt
. TRBJ1-6 TRBV10-3 TRBD1 CAISVRGTGYNSPLHF TGTGCCATCAGTGTCAGGGGGACAGGGTATAATTCACCCCTCCACTTT
. TRBJ1-1 TRBV2 . CASTGGLEAFF TGTGCCAGCACTGGTGGCCTTGAAGCTTTCTTT
. TRBJ2-5 TRBV19 TRBD1 CASSIPGQGQETQYF TGTGCCAGTAGTATACCGGGACAGGGACAAGAGACCCAGTACTTC
. TRBJ2-2 TRBV19 . CASSIDRGGGNTGELFF TGTGCCAGTAGTATAGACCGGGGTGGGGGCAACACCGGGGAGCTGTTTTTT
. TRBJ1-5 TRBV3-1/TRBV3-2 TRBD1 CASSPDRGNQPQHF TGTGCCAGCAGCCCTGACAGGGGGAATCAGCCCCAGCATTTT
. TRBJ2-7 TRBV11-3 . CASSLGRLSYEQYF TGTGCCAGCAGCTTAGGGCGGCTTTCCTACGAGCAGTACTTC
. TRBJ1-4 TRBV7-9 TRBD1 CASGQGQGYEKLFF TGTGCCAGCGGTCAGGGACAGGGATATGAAAAACTGTTTTTT
. TRBJ2-3 TRBV19 TRBD2 CASSILAGGGDTQYF TGTGCCAGTAGTATACTAGCGGGGGGCGGAGATACGCAGTATTTT
. TRBJ1-5 TRBV12-5 TRBD1 CASGLGQHSNQPQHF TGTGCTAGTGGCCTGGGACAGCATAGCAATCAGCCCCAGCATTTT
. TRBJ2-1 TRBV15 . CASSPGLSYNEQFF TGTGCCAGCTCTCCGGGACTCTCATACAATGAGCAGTTCTTC
. TRBJ2-3 TRBV11-3 TRBD2 CASSATSGVTDTQYF TGTGCCAGCAGCGCGACTAGCGGGGTCACAGATACGCAGTATTTT
. TRBJ2-3 TRBV6-5 TRBD1 CASSLGTGPDTQYF TGTGCCAGCAGTTTGGGGACAGGGCCAGATACGCAGTATTTT
once TRBJ1-5 TRBV5-6 . CASSSGHYQPQHF TGTGCCAGCAGCTCGGGACATTATCAGCCCCAGCATTTT
. TRBJ1-1 TRBV5-1 TRBD1 CASSLEGQDTEAFF TGCGCCAGCAGCTTAGAAGGACAGGACACTGAAGCTTTCTTT
few TRBJ1-4 TRBV6-5 . CACLRTENEKLFF TGTGCCTGCCTTAGGACAGAGAATGAAAAACTGTTTTTT
. TRBJ1-1 TRBV7-2 . CASSLDGPRPGGGIPEAFF TGTGCCAGCAGCTTAGATGGTCCCAGGCCAGGTGGGGGGATCCCTGAAGCTTTCTTT
. TRBJ1-3 TRBV5-5 TRBD1 CASSNRVQGAGNTIYF TGTGCCAGCAGTAACAGGGTACAGGGGGCTGGAAACACCATATATTTT
many TRBJ2-7 TRBV6-5 . CASRLRQASSYEQYF TGTGCCAGCAGGCTTCGACAGGCGAGCTCCTACGAGCAGTACTTC
. TRBJ2-1 TRBV19 . CASSTHRDNEQFF TGTGCCAGTAGTACCCACAGGGACAATGAGCAGTTCTTC
. TRBJ2-2 TRBV5-1 TRBD1 CASSVRTGANTGELFF TGCGCCAGCAGCGTGAGGACAGGGGCGAACACCGGGGAGCTGTTTTTT
. TRBJ1-5 TRBV5-4 . CASSPTPGSSNQPQHF TGTGCCAGCAGCCCTACACCCGGGTCTAGCAATCAGCCCCAGCATTTT
once TRBJ1-1 TRBV19 . CASSTPRQSVNTEAFF TGTGCCAGTAGTACCCCCCGACAGAGCGTAAACACTGAAGCTTTCTTT
. TRBJ2-7 TRBV11-3 . CASSLALGLFAPYEQYF TGTGCCAGCAGCTTAGCCTTGGGACTGTTTGCCCCCTACGAGCAGTACTTC
few TRBJ2-1 TRBV6-2/TRBV6-3 . CASSYSPEFAPYDNEQFF TGTGCCAGCAGTTACTCACCCGAGTTTGCCCCCTACGACAATGAGCAGTTCTTC
. TRBJ1-3 TRBV5-6 TRBD1 CASSLVGTGAGNTIYF TGTGCCAGCAGCTTGGTAGGGACAGGAGCTGGAAACACCATATATTTT
few TRBJ2-4 TRBV6-2/TRBV6-3 . CASSYSPTRNIQYF TGTGCCAGCAGTTATAGTCCGACAAGGAACATTCAGTACTTC
. TRBJ1-2 TRBV3-1/TRBV3-2 . CASSQDLGGGYTF TGTGCCAGCAGCCAAGATTTAGGGGGTGGCTACACCTTC
. TRBJ2-7 TRBV4-1 TRBD1 CASSQDWTGGVYEQYF TGCGCCAGCAGCCAAGATTGGACAGGGGGGGTTTACGAGCAGTACTTC
. TRBJ2-3 TRBV5-4 TRBD2 CASSLDGTSGGTDTQYF TGTGCCAGCAGCTTGGATGGGACTAGCGGCGGCACAGATACGCAGTATTTT
. TRBJ1-1 TRBV5-1 . CASSLGGTENNEAFF TGCGCCAGCAGCTTAGGCGGGACGGAGAATAATGAAGCTTTCTTT
few TRBJ1-1 TRBV7-9 . CATEWGADTEAFF TGTGCCACCGAGTGGGGCGCGGACACTGAAGCTTTCTTT
. TRBJ2-3 TRBV18 TRBD2 CASSPRTSGVADTQYF TGTGCCAGCTCACCACGAACTAGCGGGGTGGCCGATACGCAGTATTTT
. TRBJ1-1 TRBV6-5 . CASSYGEGVNTEAFF TGTGCCAGCAGTTACGGGGAGGGGGTGAACACTGAAGCTTTCTTT
. TRBJ2-5 TRBV6-5 . CASESETQYF TGTGCCAGCGAGTCAGAGACCCAGTACTTC
. TRBJ2-7 TRBV11-2 . CASSLDAGYEQYF TGTGCCAGCAGCTTAGATGCAGGCTACGAGCAGTACTTC
. TRBJ2-7 TRBV5-5 . CASSLSPPGAGSYEQYF TGTGCCAGCAGCTTGTCACCTCCTGGCGCAGGGTCCTACGAGCAGTACTTC
. TRBJ1-2 TRBV7-2 . CASSLVPGGNYGYTF TGTGCCAGCAGCTTAGTTCCGGGGGGGAACTATGGCTACACCTTC
few TRBJ2-1 TRBV7-9 TRBD1 CASSIGQGEYNEQFF TGTGCCAGCAGCATCGGACAGGGGGAATACAATGAGCAGTTCTTC
. TRBJ1-3 TRBV6-5 . CASTGQFPSGNTIYF TGTGCCAGCACCGGACAGTTCCCCTCTGGAAACACCATATATTTT
. TRBJ2-3 TRBV10-3 . CAISEAADTQYF TGTGCCATCAGTGAGGCGGCAGATACGCAGTATTTT
. TRBJ2-1 TRBV3-1/TRBV3-2 . CASSQEGPGHRDNEQFF TGTGCCAGCAGCCAAGAGGGCCCGGGACACCGTGACAATGAGCAGTTCTTC
once TRBJ1-2 TRBV5-4 TRBD1 CASSPYDRGRGYTF TGTGCCAGCAGCCCTTATGACAGGGGAAGGGGCTACACCTTC
. TRBJ2-2 TRBV14 . CASSPVANTGELFF TGTGCCAGCAGCCCCGTAGCGAACACCGGGGAGCTGTTTTTT